A single sample gave rise to the 20 T cell receptor beta chains below, sequenced in a study of blood T cell repertoires in COVID-19. Here immunoSEQ multiplex PCR was the method, and the copy in TCRdb shows in-frame clones only, minus some. The table lists fewer than 450,000 clones, 90% of them singletons. Sequenced material: PBMCs or T cells enriched from blood (not recorded which). These TCRs come from a man younger than 35 who had recovered from COVID-19.

The chain is built from TRBV12-5 and TRBJ1-1, with D unresolved. The V gene lost 5 bases and the J gene lost 0 bases, with 16 bases spanning the gap. The CDR3 is 16 amino acids. Germline assignment: CDR1 LGHNT and CDR2 FRNRAP. The CDR3 sequence: CASGPTRGIMNTEAFF. DNA of the CDR3: TGTGCTAGTGGTCCGACCCGAGGGATAATGAACACTGAAGCTTTCTTT.

J is TRBJ2-2 and V is TRBV6-5; 11 bases are shared with TRBD1. Trimming at V came to 8 bases and at J to 6 bases, leaving 5 bases not matched to a gene. From germline, CDR1 is MNHEY and CDR2 SVGAGI. This CDR3 comprises 14 residues. The CDR3 sequence: CASEPGQGAGELFF. The CDR3 DNA reads TGTGCCAGCGAGCCGGGACAGGGGGCCGGGGAGCTGTTTTTT.

This sequence joins TRBV18 and TRBJ1-3; D call uncertain. V was cut by 5 bases and J by 3 bases, with 11 bases left in between. CDR3 length: 14 amino acids. CDR1 KGHSH and CDR2 LQKENI come from the germline V gene. The CDR3 sequence is CASSKTDFGNTIYF. The CDR3 coding sequence is TGTGCCAGCTCAAAGACGGACTTTGGAAACACCATATATTTT.

This clone has a handful of counts. The chain joins TRBV7-8 to TRBJ2-7, with 7 nucleotides matching TRBD1. The V gene's germline CDR1 is SGHVS and CDR2 FQNEAQ. With 2 bases clipped from V and 3 bases from J, the junction kept 4 bases outside the gene matches. The CDR3 has 14 amino acids. The CDR3 bases are TGTGCCAGCAGCTTAAGGGACAGCTACTACGAGCAGTACTTC. It encodes CASSLRDSYYEQYF.

This chain links TRBV9 with TRBJ1-3; D gene ambiguous. This CDR3 region has 16 residues. Deletions cut 0 bases from V and 0 bases from J, with 10 bases between. Germline CDR1 and CDR2: SGDLS and YYNGEE. CDR3 protein: CASSVGGSSSGNTIYF. CDR3 DNA sequence: TGTGCCAGCAGCGTAGGAGGATCAAGCTCTGGAAACACCATATATTTT. The full variable domain, with the rest looked up from reference TRBV9 and TRBJ1-3, is DSGVTQTPKHLITATGQRVTLRCSPRSGDLSVYWYQQSLDQGLQFLIQYYNGEERAKGNILERFSAQQFPDLHSELNLSSLELGDSALYFCASSVGGSSSGNTIYFGEGSWLTVV.

The chain carries TRBV5-1 and TRBJ1-2, with 9 bases matching TRBD1. Per germline, CDR1 SGHRS and CDR2 YFSETQ. The CDR3 runs 19 residues. V lost 0 bases to trimming and J lost 0 bases; unmatched junction nucleotides: 12. The CDR3 loop reads CASSLGTPGQGRSNYGYTF. The CDR3 DNA reads as TGCGCCAGCAGCTTGGGGACCCCGGGACAGGGTCGATCTAACTATGGCTACACCTTC.

This chain uses TRBV21-1 with TRBJ1-5; TRBD1, the table's D call, lacks a check against the DNA. TRBV21-1 constitutes a pseudogene. CDR3 size: 18 residues. The CDR3 DNA follows: TGTGCCAGCAGCAAGGGCCCGGACAGGGGGCTCGGCAATCAGCCCCAGCATTTT. Translating it yields CASSKGPDRGLGNQPQHF.

This clone came up a few times. The rearrangement uses TRBV6-2 or TRBV6-3 and TRBJ2-7; 11 positions match TRBD1. The CDR3 has 15 residues. Germline V CDR1 and CDR2: MNHEY, SVGEGT. Losses at the gene ends were 5 bases for V and 0 bases for J; bases not matched to a gene: 3. For the CDR3, the DNA is TGTGCCAGCAGTCGGACAGGGGGCACCTCCTACGAGCAGTACTTC. Amino acid sequence: CASSRTGGTSYEQYF.

The V gene is TRBV9, the J gene TRBJ1-3; D is perhaps TRBD1 (5 bases). With 0 bases removed from V and 0 bases from J, the gap between germline ends came to 13 bases. Per the germline V gene, CDR1 is SGDLS and CDR2 is YYNGEE. The CDR3 sequence is 17 residues long. The CDR3 loop reads CASSVAGRQSSGNTIYF. The CDR3 DNA is TGTGCCAGCAGCGTAGCCGGGCGACAGAGCTCTGGAAACACCATATATTTT.

This chain uses TRBV6-5 with TRBJ2-7; D is perhaps TRBD2 (6 bases). The CDR3 sequence is 15 residues long. Trimming took off 6 bases at V and 4 bases at J, with 19 bases between the two ends. Germline V gives CDR1 MNHEY, CDR2 SVGAGI. The CDR3 DNA follows: TGTGCCAGCAGGGGGGTGCGAGGGAGGCAGTACGAGCAGTACTTC. It translates to CASRGVRGRQYEQYF.

The chain employs TRBV28 and TRBJ2-3; the D is unclear. This CDR3 comprises 14 residues. V lost 3 bases to trimming and J lost 2 bases, with 9 bases between them. Germline CDR1 reads MDHEN; CDR2 reads SYDVKM. The CDR3 sequence: CASSFVQFTDTQYF. CDR3 coding DNA: TGTGCCAGCAGTTTTGTCCAGTTCACAGATACGCAGTATTTT. Full variable domain (remainder filled in from reference TRBV28 and TRBJ2-3): DVKVTQSSRYLVKRTGEKVFLECVQDMDHENMFWYRQDPGLGLRLIYFSYDVKMKEKGDIPEGYSVSREKKERFSLILESASTNQTSMYLCASSFVQFTDTQYFGPGTRLTVL.

The gene calls are TRBV25-1 and TRBJ1-1; unclear D gene. The CDR3 covers 13 residues. The V and J ends lost 2 bases and 11 bases respectively, with 15 bases between them. Germline CDR1 reads MGHDK; CDR2 reads SYGVNS. The CDR3 region is CASSEPHVPEAFF. CDR3 nucleotide sequence: TGTGCCAGCAGTGAACCCCATGTCCCGGAGGCTTTCTTT.

This chain joins TRBV5-4 and TRBJ2-5, with D hard to call. Per germline, CDR1 SGHNT and CDR2 YYREEE (reference sequence). This CDR3 region has 13 residues. V was pared by 5 bases and J by 5 bases, with 13 bases between. CDR3 in amino acids: CASRAGGWETQYF. In DNA, the CDR3 is TGTGCCAGCAGGGCTGGCGGTTGGGAGACCCAGTACTTC.

This chain joins TRBV5-8 and TRBJ2-1; 10 nucleotides line up with TRBD2. This CDR3 is built from 17 residues. CDR1 SGHTS and CDR2 YDEGEE come from the germline V gene. Losses at the gene ends were 0 bases for V and 7 bases for J; bases not matched to a gene: 10. The CDR3 loop reads CASSLAGMGLARNEQFF. DNA of the CDR3: TGTGCCAGCAGCTTGGCCGGTATGGGACTAGCGCGAAATGAGCAGTTCTTC.

This clone was picked up one time. The rearrangement links TRBV12-3 or TRBV12-4 to TRBJ2-3; a weak D match, TRBD2 (5 bases). The CDR3 has 12 amino acids. V was clipped by 1 base and J by 10 bases, with 9 bases between them. Here the CDR3 reads CASSLGTGSQYF. CDR3 DNA sequence: TGTGCCAGCAGTTTAGGGACTGGCTCGCAGTATTTT.

This clone has only one observation. V gene TRBV9 combines with J gene TRBJ2-2, with 11 bases matching TRBD2. The CDR3 is 18 residues long. The V gene's germline CDR1 is SGDLS and CDR2 YYNGEE. The DNA of the CDR3 is TGTGCTCCTAAAGAGTACGAGGGGACTAGCGGGAACACCGGGGAGCTGTTTTTT. Encoded protein: CAPKEYEGTSGNTGELFF.

This clone came up once. A junction end diverges from the germline sequence, so it may reflect a read error. The same CDR3 arises from other DNA sequences in this sample as well. The chain is built from TRBV5-1 and TRBJ1-5; unclear D gene. Germline CDR1 SGHRS, CDR2 YFSETQ. The CDR3 totals 15 residues. The CDR3 reads CASSLSGISNQPQHF. The CDR3 bases are TGCGCCAGTAGCTTGTCAGGAATTAGCAATCAGCCCCAGCATTTT.

This chain's CDR3 is CASSLDAAGNIQYF. The CDR3, as DNA: TGCGCCAGCAGCTTGGACGCAGCGGGGAACATTCAGTACTTC. The chain combines TRBV5-1 with TRBJ2-4, with 7 bases aligning to TRBD2. The CDR3 sequence is 14 residues long. The germline V gene encodes CDR1 SGHRS and CDR2 YFSETQ. The junction had 4 bases not matched to a gene; V was cut back by 0 bases and J by 7 bases.

This clone came up once. The chain carries TRBV7-2 and TRBJ1-2; TRBD1 is a possible D gene (5 bases). V gave up 5 bases and J gave up 7 bases, with 20 bases separating them. Germline lookup yields CDR1 SGHTA and CDR2 FQGNSA. This CDR3 has 15 amino acids. The CDR3 nucleotides read TGTGCCAGCAGCGCCCGAACAGGAGACTCTGGTGGCTACACCTTC. Protein product: CASSARTGDSGGYTF.

V gene TRBV15 combines with J gene TRBJ1-1, with D possibly TRBD1 on 6 matching bases. This CDR3 is built from 16 residues. The V end was cut by 3 bases, the J end by 1 base, with 15 bases between. Per the germline V gene, CDR1 is LNHNV and CDR2 is YYDKDF (reference sequence). The CDR3 DNA sequence: TGTGCCACCAGCAGGGGGAACAGGGAGTGGAACACTGAAGCTTTCTTT. It is translated as CATSRGNREWNTEAFF.